This is a list of T cell receptor beta chains from one sample in a study of identical twins. TCRdb re-derived calls from the 5' RACE reads in MiXCR, one entry per CDR3 protein. The table shows hundreds of thousands of distinct CDR3 sequences, with 7.5% occurring only once. The same data also contributed to another study, on yellow fever vaccine responses in identical twins.

The source material was memory (CD45RO+) T cells sorted from blood. The source is a woman between 18 and 29 years old in good health. The CDR3 runs from the conserved cysteine through the conserved F or W. Fields, in order: clone size, D gene, J gene, V gene, CDR3 DNA, CDR3 protein. D genes are given only for firm matches. Clone size is stated in some rows and not others, as once, few, many or a class when expanded.

few,TRBD1,TRBJ1-1,TRBV20-1,TGCAGTGCTAGAAAGGAGACGGGGACAGTTAACACTGAAGCTTTCTTT,CSARKETGTVNTEAFF
-,-,TRBJ2-7,TRBV7-2,TGTGCCAGCAGCTTAGACGGGAGTGGTTACGAGCAGTACTTC,CASSLDGSGYEQYF
many,TRBD2,TRBJ2-7,TRBV29-1,TGCAGCGTCTCAGCGGGAGGTGTTCTCGAGCAGTACTTC,CSVSAGGVLEQYF
many,-,TRBJ1-2,TRBV4-1,TGCGCCAGCAGCCAAGATGAGGGGGTGGGCGGCTACACCTTC,CASSQDEGVGGYTF
few,-,TRBJ1-1,TRBV5-6,TGTGCCAGCAGCGACGGTGGGGGGCGGCGTACTGAAGCTTTCTTT,CASSDGGGRRTEAFF
many,-,TRBJ2-1,TRBV3-1,TGTGCCAGCAGCGGGGGTCCCTCCTACAATGAGCAGTTCTTC,CASSGGPSYNEQFF
-,-,TRBJ1-1,TRBV6-1,TGTGCCAGCAGACTCCACCCTCTAGTCCAGCGGTCTGAAGCTTTCTTT,CASRLHPLVQRSEAFF
few,-,TRBJ2-1,TRBV12-2,TGTGCAAGTCGCCTCCCGCCCGGGACAGGGACTAACAATGAGCAGTTCTTC,CASRLPPGTGTNNEQFF
many,-,TRBJ1-5,TRBV7-8,TGTGCCAGCAGCTTTGAGGGGCGCAATCAGCCCCAGCATTTT,CASSFEGRNQPQHF
few,TRBD2,TRBJ2-2,TRBV25-1,TGTGCCAGCGGGGGGGCTAGCGGGAGGAACACCGGGGAGCTGTTTTTT,CASGGASGRNTGELFF
-,-,TRBJ2-4,TRBV27,TGTGCCAGCAGACCAAAGCTGGGCACTTTCCGAGCCAAAAACATTCAGTACTTC,CASRPKLGTFRAKNIQYF
-,TRBD2,TRBJ2-1,TRBV28,TGTGCCACCAAACTAGCGGGAGGGCGGACTGAGCAGTTCTTC,CATKLAGGRTEQFF
many,-,TRBJ2-1,TRBV5-1,TGCGCCAGCAGCTTGGACGGGGTAACCTACAATGAGCAGTTCTTC,CASSLDGVTYNEQFF
few,-,TRBJ2-1,TRBV15,TGTGCCACCAGCAGGGCCGGGCAGGGTAATTACAATGAGCAGTTCTTC,CATSRAGQGNYNEQFF
few,-,TRBJ2-5,TRBV20-1,TGCAGTGCTAGAAAGAGGTCGACACAAGAGACCCAGTACTTC,CSARKRSTQETQYF
many,TRBD1,TRBJ1-1,TRBV10-3,TGTGCCATCACCAAGTCCCGGGACAGGGGGAGGTCTGAAGCTTTCTTT,CAITKSRDRGRSEAFF
-,TRBD1,TRBJ2-1,TRBV4-1,TGCGCCAGTAAGGGGGGACAGGGTGACAATGAGCAGTTCTTC,CASKGGQGDNEQFF
few,TRBD1,TRBJ2-7,TRBV19,TGTGCCAGTAGTATTGGGACAGGCTACGAGCAGTACTTC,CASSIGTGYEQYF
many,-,TRBJ2-3,TRBV7-2,TGTGCCAGCAGCTTGTGGCAGGGCCAGACAGATACGCAGTATTTT,CASSLWQGQTDTQYF
many,-,TRBJ1-5,TRBV5-1,TGCGCCAGCAGCTTCCCGGACATCCTCTGGAATCAGCCCCAGCATTTT,CASSFPDILWNQPQHF
few,-,TRBJ1-3,TRBV7-2,TGTGCCAGCAGCCCCCAGGGGGGAAACACCATATATTTT,CASSPQGGNTIYF
-,TRBD2,TRBJ2-1,TRBV9,TGTGCCAGCAGCGTAATGGGGACTAGCGGGAGCATGAGGTTCTTC,CASSVMGTSGSMRFF
-,TRBD2,TRBJ2-5,TRBV7-2,TGTGCCAGCAGCTCTCAGCGGGGGGGGGAGACCCAGTACTTC,CASSSQRGGETQYF
many,TRBD2,TRBJ2-7,TRBV3-1,TGTGCCAGCAGCGCCCCGGGGGGTCCCTACGAGCAGTACTTC,CASSAPGGPYEQYF
many,-,TRBJ2-1,TRBV29-1,TGCAGCGTTGAGCGGGGCTCCTACAATGAGCAGTTCTTC,CSVERGSYNEQFF
-,TRBD1,TRBJ2-2,TRBV3-1,TGTGCCAGCAGCCCCACGTCTGCCACAGGGGGCACCGGGGAGCTGTTTTTT,CASSPTSATGGTGELFF
few,-,TRBJ1-1,TRBV3-1,TGTGCCAGCAGCCAAGGGACAGTGAACACTGAAGCTTTCTTT,CASSQGTVNTEAFF
many,TRBD2,TRBJ2-3,TRBV24-1,TGTGCCACCGCGGTAACTAGCGGTACGCAGTATTTT,CATAVTSGTQYF
-,-,TRBJ2-1,TRBV3-1,TGTGCCAGCAGCCAAGATTGGGCGGCGAGCTCCTACAATGAGCAGTTCTTC,CASSQDWAASSYNEQFF
many,TRBD2,TRBJ2-7,TRBV20-1,TGCAGTGCTAGAGTACGGCGGGGGGGCTACGAGCAGTACTTC,CSARVRRGGYEQYF
-,-,TRBJ2-3,TRBV19,TGTGCCAGTAGTGGACTGGGACTCTCCACAGATACGCAGTATTTT,CASSGLGLSTDTQYF
many,-,TRBJ1-5,TRBV12-3/TRBV12-4,TGTGCCAGCAGTTTGATCCAAACGGATCAGCCCCAGCATTTT,CASSLIQTDQPQHF
few,TRBD1,TRBJ1-4,TRBV30,TGTGCCTGGAGCGCCGGGACAGGTCGGGAAAAACTGTTTTTT,CAWSAGTGREKLFF
many,-,TRBJ1-5,TRBV18,TGTGCCAGCTCACCGGGCCAAGGGGGAGTTCAGCCCCAGCATTTT,CASSPGQGGVQPQHF
many,-,TRBJ2-2,TRBV29-1,TGCAGCGGCGGGACGTTGAACACCGGGGAGCTGTTTTTT,CSGGTLNTGELFF
-,-,TRBJ2-7,TRBV7-2,TGTGCCAGCAGCTTGGTCCTAGCGCACTACGAGCAGTACTTC,CASSLVLAHYEQYF
few,-,TRBJ2-1,TRBV5-4,TGTGCCAGCAGCTCGAGGCAGCGAGAAGAGCAGTTCTTC,CASSSRQREEQFF
-,TRBD2,TRBJ2-3,TRBV5-6,TGTGCCAGCAGCGGGGGTAGCGGGCTTAGCACAGATACGCAGTATTTT,CASSGGSGLSTDTQYF
few,-,TRBJ2-7,TRBV7-6,TGTGCCAGCAGCTTTCGGGGCAACTACGAGCAGTACTTC,CASSFRGNYEQYF
-,-,TRBJ1-6,TRBV27,TGTGCCAGCGGGCGAACGACCGGAAATAATTCACCCCTCCACTTT,CASGRTTGNNSPLHF
many,-,TRBJ2-3,TRBV5-1,TGCGCCAGCGCCTGGGGGTCCCGAACAGATACGCAGTATTTT,CASAWGSRTDTQYF
-,-,TRBJ1-1,TRBV7-2,TGTGCCAGCAGCTTAGCGTTAGGAGTGAACACTGAAGCTTTCTTT,CASSLALGVNTEAFF
few,TRBD1,TRBJ2-3,TRBV5-6,TGTGCCAGCAGCTTGAGACAGGGCTCCGCTACAGCCGATACGCAGTATTTT,CASSLRQGSATADTQYF
many,TRBD2,TRBJ2-7,TRBV7-8,TGTGCCAGCAGCTTTTCGGGGCGGGGGACCTCCTACGAGCAGTACTTC,CASSFSGRGTSYEQYF